The following is a TCR beta chain sequence with its context. Its antigen is not identified. Indicated treatment: oral pan-JAK inhibitor, 5-10 mg twice daily. This record comes from a study of CD8+ T cells in alopecia areata. Study-wide results and limits: A large proportion of expanded lesional clones were detected persisting in scalp and blood during tofacitinib.

Once RNA had been extracted, it was reverse transcribed into cDNA to act as the sequencing template. The protocol was immunoSEQ multiplex PCR, while the TCRdb copy is restricted to in-frame clones and leaves out a portion. The sample has about 200,000 clones; less than 45% are singletons. This specimen was CD4+ T cells sorted from blood, taken between weeks 30 and 35, from a patient treated with tofacitinib. This sequence originates from a human donor with alopecia areata.

The CDR3 coding sequence is TGTGCCAGCAGCTTCCGGGACGTAGGTAGTGCTGAAGCTTTCTTT. Protein sequence: CASSFRDVGSAEAFF. This chain joins TRBV7-9 and TRBJ1-1, with D perhaps TRBD1 (5 bases). CDR3 length: 15 amino acids. Germline V gene lookup returns CDR1 SEHNR and CDR2 FQNEAQ (reference sequence). Trimming took off 3 bases at V and 6 bases at J, with 17 bases between the two ends.